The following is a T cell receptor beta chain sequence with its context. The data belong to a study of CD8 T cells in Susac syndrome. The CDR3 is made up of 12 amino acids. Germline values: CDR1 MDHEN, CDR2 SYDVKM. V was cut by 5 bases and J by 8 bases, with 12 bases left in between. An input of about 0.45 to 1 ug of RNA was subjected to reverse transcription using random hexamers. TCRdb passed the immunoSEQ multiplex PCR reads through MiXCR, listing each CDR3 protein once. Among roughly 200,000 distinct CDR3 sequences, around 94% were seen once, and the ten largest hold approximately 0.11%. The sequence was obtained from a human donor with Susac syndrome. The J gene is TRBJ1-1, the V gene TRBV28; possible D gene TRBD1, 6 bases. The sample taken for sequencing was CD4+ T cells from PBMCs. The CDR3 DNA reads TGTGCCAGCAGTCTACAGGGTGGGGAAGCTTTCTTT. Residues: CASSLQGGEAFF. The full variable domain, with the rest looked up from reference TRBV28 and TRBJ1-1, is DVKVTQSSRYLVKRTGEKVFLECVQDMDHENMFWYRQDPGLGLRLIYFSYDVKMKEKGDIPEGYSVSREKKERFSLILESASTNQTSMYLCASSLQGGEAFFGQGTRLTVV.